A selection of T cell receptor beta chains follows, all from one sample in a study of blood T cell repertoires in COVID-19. TCRdb's copy holds only in-frame clones and misses some; the assay was immunoSEQ multiplex PCR. Found here are 150,000 or so clones, about nine tenths of them singletons; the top ten hold roughly 1.4%. Sequencing was carried out using peripheral blood. The receptors here all came from a woman between 45 and 65 years old with acute or convalescent COVID-19. Each CDR3 is given with its conserved first and last residue. The D gene is left open where the match is weak. The listing skips clone size in some rows; elsewhere it reads once, few, many or a size class.

TRBJ2-4,-,TRBD2,TRBV18,TGTGCCAGCTCCGGAGCGGGGGGGCACAAAAACATTCAGTACTTC,CASSGAGGHKNIQYF
TRBJ1-2,-,TRBD1,TRBV19,TGTGCCAGTAGCACGACAGGGCGTCGGGGCTACACCTTC,CASSTTGRRGYTF
TRBJ2-1,-,TRBD1,TRBV27,TGTGCCAGCCGGACAGGGTCCTACAATGAGCAGTTCTTC,CASRTGSYNEQFF
TRBJ1-5,few,-,TRBV4-1,TGCGCCAGCAGCCAAGAAGGGGTTCAGCCCCAGCATTTT,CASSQEGVQPQHF
TRBJ1-1,-,-,TRBV6-2/TRBV6-3,TGTGCCAGCAGTTACGGCCAATCGGGACACACCGGGACTGAAGCTTTCTTT,CASSYGQSGHTGTEAFF
TRBJ2-2,few,-,TRBV6-5,TGTGCCAGCAGTTACGGAGGGTACACCGGGGAGCTGTTTTTT,CASSYGGYTGELFF
TRBJ2-1,-,TRBD2,TRBV5-5,TGTGCCAGCAGCTTCGTAGCGGGGAACAATGAGCAGTTCTTC,CASSFVAGNNEQFF
TRBJ2-5,-,TRBD1,TRBV5-1,TGCGCCAGTCGGACAGGGCTCCAAGAGACCCAGTACTTC,CASRTGLQETQYF
TRBJ1-2,-,-,TRBV7-8,TGTGCCAGCAGCCGGACGGGAAACTATGGCTACACCTTC,CASSRTGNYGYTF
TRBJ2-3,-,-,TRBV18,TGTGCCAGCTCACCCCCGGGACTGGTCACAGATACGCAGTATTTT,CASSPPGLVTDTQYF
TRBJ1-2,-,-,TRBV19,TGTGCCAGTAGTATAGGGCAGGGACTTAACTATGGCTACACCTTC,CASSIGQGLNYGYTF
TRBJ1-2,-,-,TRBV7-9,TGTGCCAGCAGCTACGAGGGGGTGGATGGCTACACCTTC,CASSYEGVDGYTF
TRBJ1-1,-,TRBD1,TRBV29-1,TGCAGCGTTGAAGATCAGGGGGGTCACATGGGAGCTTTCTTT,CSVEDQGGHMGAFF
TRBJ1-5,-,TRBD1,TRBV6-1,TGTGCCAGCAGTGATCTGGGGACAGGGGGCGATCAGCCCCAGCATTTT,CASSDLGTGGDQPQHF
TRBJ2-2,-,TRBD1,TRBV19,TGTGCCAGTAGTGCACAGGGGTCCGGGGAGCTGTTTTTT,CASSAQGSGELFF
TRBJ2-7,-,TRBD1,TRBV27,TGTGCCAGCAGTTTAGACAGGGGAACCTACGAGCAGTACTTC,CASSLDRGTYEQYF
TRBJ2-3,-,TRBD2,TRBV6-6,TGTGCCAGCAGTCCCTACGGACTAGCGGGAGGGTCAGATACGCAGTATTTT,CASSPYGLAGGSDTQYF
TRBJ2-4,-,TRBD1,TRBV19,TGTGCCAGTAGTTCCCAGACAGGGGGTAGGAACATTCAGTACTTC,CASSSQTGGRNIQYF
TRBJ2-7,few,TRBD2,TRBV19,TGTGCCAGTAGTATAGCACCAGCGGGAGTCCACGAGCAGTACTTC,CASSIAPAGVHEQYF
TRBJ1-4,-,-,TRBV7-9,TGTGCCAGCAGCTTCCGGGGCGGGGATAATGAAAAACTGTTTTTT,CASSFRGGDNEKLFF
TRBJ1-1,-,-,TRBV20-1,TGCAGTGCTAGCGCAGGAAAGGAAGGTTTCTTT,CSASAGKEGFF
TRBJ2-7,-,TRBD2,TRBV10-3,TGTGCCATCAAGAGTAGCGGGAGAAACGAACTATACGAGCAGTACTTC,CAIKSSGRNELYEQYF
TRBJ2-1,-,-,TRBV24-1,TGTGCCGGTTCTCGGCGGGGGCTCCCTGGAAGGTTCTTC,CAGSRRGLPGRFF
TRBJ1-2,-,TRBD1,TRBV28,TGTGCCAGCTGGGGGGTATTGACAGGGATGAACTATGGCTACACCTTC,CASWGVLTGMNYGYTF
TRBJ1-1,few,-,TRBV12-3/TRBV12-4,TGTGCCAGCAACCGGGGTCCCATTGGAGCTTTCTTT,CASNRGPIGAFF
TRBJ2-1,-,-,TRBV7-2,TGTGCCAGCAGCTTACAAGCGGGCGATGAGCAGTTCTTC,CASSLQAGDEQFF
TRBJ1-5,-,-,TRBV19,TGTGCCAGTAGTCTACAGGGCGGGGGTCAGCCCCAGCATTTT,CASSLQGGGQPQHF
TRBJ2-3,-,TRBD2,TRBV5-4,TGTGCCAGCAGCTTACCCGGCGCCGGACTAGCTTCAGATACGCAGTATTTT,CASSLPGAGLASDTQYF
TRBJ2-7,-,-,TRBV5-6,TGTGCCAGCAGCTTGGGGTACGGGGAGGTCCCCTACGAGCAGTACTTC,CASSLGYGEVPYEQYF
TRBJ2-7,-,-,TRBV24-1,TGTGCCACCAGTGATTTCTCGACAGACGAGCAGTACTTC,CATSDFSTDEQYF
TRBJ2-2,-,-,TRBV5-1,TGCGCCACTAAAGGGGTTCTGAGCACCGGGGAGCTGTTTTTT,CATKGVLSTGELFF
TRBJ2-1,-,-,TRBV2,TGTGCCAGCAGCGGGAGCTACTCCAATGAGCAGTTCTTC,CASSGSYSNEQFF
TRBJ2-1,-,-,TRBV24-1,TGTGCCACCAGTGATCTACAGGGTCCCTTGCTTGGCGCGTACAATGAGCAGTTCTTC,CATSDLQGPLLGAYNEQFF
TRBJ2-1,-,TRBD1,TRBV7-2,TGTGCCAGCAGCACAGGGGGTAGGAGCTCCTACAATGAGCAGTTCTTC,CASSTGGRSSYNEQFF
TRBJ2-2,few,-,TRBV3-1/TRBV3-2,TGTGCCAGCAGCGGACAGAACACCGGGGAGCTGTTTTTT,CASSGQNTGELFF
TRBJ2-7,-,-,TRBV3-1/TRBV3-2,TGTGCCAGCAGCCAATCGCACAGAGAATACGAGCAGTACTTC,CASSQSHREYEQYF
TRBJ2-2,-,TRBD2,TRBV5-6,TGTGCCAGCAGCTCGTCCGGGGGGGCACACCGGACCGGGGAGCTGTTTTTT,CASSSSGGAHRTGELFF
TRBJ2-7,-,-,TRBV19,TGTGCCAGTCAGGGGTACGGGTACGAGCAGTACTTC,CASQGYGYEQYF